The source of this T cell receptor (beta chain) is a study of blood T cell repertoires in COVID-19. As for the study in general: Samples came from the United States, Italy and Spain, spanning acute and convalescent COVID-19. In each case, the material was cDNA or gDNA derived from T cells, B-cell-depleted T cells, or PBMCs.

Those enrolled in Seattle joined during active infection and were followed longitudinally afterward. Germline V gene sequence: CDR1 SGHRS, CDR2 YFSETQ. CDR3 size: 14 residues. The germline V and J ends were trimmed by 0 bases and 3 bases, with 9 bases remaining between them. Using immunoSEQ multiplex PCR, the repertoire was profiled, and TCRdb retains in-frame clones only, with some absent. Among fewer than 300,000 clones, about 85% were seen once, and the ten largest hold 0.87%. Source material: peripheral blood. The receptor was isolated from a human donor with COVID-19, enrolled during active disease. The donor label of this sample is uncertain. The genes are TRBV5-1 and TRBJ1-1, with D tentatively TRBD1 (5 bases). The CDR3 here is CASSLVRVDTEAFF. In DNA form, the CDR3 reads TGCGCCAGCAGCTTGGTCAGGGTTGACACTGAAGCTTTCTTT. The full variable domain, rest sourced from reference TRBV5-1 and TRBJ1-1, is KAGVTQTPRYLIKTRGQQVTLSCSPISGHRSVSWYQQTPGQGLQFLFEYFSETQRNKGNFPGRFSGRQFSNSRSEMNVSTLELGDSALYLCASSLVRVDTEAFFGQGTRLTVV.